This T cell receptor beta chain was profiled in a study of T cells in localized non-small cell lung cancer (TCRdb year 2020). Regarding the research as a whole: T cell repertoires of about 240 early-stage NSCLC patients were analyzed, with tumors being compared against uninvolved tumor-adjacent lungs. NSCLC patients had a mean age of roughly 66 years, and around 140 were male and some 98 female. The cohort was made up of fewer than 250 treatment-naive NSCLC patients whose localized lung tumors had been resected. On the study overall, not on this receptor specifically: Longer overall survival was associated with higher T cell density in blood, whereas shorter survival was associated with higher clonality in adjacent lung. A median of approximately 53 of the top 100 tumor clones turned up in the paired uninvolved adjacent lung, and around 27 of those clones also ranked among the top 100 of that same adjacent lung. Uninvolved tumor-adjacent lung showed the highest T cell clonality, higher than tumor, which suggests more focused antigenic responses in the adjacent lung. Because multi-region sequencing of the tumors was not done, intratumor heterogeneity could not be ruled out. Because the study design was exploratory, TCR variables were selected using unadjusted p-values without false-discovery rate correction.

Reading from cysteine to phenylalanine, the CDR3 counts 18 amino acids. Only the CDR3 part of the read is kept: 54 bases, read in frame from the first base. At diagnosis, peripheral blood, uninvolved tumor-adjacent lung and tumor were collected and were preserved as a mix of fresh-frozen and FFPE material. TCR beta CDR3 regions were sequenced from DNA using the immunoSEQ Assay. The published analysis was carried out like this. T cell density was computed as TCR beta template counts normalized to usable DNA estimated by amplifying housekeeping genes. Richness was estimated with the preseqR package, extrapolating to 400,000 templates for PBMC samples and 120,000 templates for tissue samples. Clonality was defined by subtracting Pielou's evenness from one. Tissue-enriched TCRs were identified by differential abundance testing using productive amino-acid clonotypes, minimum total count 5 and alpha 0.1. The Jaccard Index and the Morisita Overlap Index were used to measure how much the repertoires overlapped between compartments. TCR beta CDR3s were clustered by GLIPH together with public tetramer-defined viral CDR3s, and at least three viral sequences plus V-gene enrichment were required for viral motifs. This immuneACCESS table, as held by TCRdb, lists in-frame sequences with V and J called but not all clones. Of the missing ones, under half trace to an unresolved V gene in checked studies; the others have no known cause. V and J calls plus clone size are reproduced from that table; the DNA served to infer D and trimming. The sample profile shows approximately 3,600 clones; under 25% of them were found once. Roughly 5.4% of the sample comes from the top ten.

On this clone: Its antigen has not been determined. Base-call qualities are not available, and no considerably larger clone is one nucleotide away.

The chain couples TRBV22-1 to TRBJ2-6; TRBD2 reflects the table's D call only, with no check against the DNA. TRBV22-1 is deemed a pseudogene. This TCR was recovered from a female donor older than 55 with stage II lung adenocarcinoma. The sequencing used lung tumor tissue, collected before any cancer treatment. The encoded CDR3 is CPGRREGSEQSRANVLTF. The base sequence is TGTCCTGGGAGACGAGAAGGAAGCGAACAAAGTCGGGCCAACGTCCTGACTTTC.